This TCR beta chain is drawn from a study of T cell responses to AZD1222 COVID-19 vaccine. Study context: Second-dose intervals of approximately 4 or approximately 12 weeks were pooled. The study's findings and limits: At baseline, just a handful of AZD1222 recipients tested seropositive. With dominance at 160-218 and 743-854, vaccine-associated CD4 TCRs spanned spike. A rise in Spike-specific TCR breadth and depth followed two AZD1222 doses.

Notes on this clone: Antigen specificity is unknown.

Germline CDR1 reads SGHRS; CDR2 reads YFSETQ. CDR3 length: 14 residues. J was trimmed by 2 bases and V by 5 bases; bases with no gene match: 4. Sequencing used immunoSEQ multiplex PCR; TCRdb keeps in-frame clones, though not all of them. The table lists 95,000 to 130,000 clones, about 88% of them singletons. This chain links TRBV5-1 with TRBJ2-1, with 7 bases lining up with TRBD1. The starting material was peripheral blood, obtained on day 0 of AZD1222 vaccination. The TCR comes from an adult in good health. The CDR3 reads CASSPGGTYNEQFF. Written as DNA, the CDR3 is TGCGCCAGCAGTCCAGGGGGAACCTACAATGAGCAGTTCTTC.